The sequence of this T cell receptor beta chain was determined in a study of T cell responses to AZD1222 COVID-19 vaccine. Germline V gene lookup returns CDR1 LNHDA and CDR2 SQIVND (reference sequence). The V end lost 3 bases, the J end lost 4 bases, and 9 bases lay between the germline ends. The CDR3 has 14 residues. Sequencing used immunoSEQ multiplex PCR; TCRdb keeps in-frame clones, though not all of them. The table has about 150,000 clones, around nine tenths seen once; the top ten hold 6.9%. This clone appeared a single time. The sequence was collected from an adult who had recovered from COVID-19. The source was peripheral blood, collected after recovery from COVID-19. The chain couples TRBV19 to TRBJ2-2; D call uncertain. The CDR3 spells CASSIYSSTGELFF. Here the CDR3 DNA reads TGTGCCAGTAGTATTTACAGCAGCACCGGGGAGCTGTTTTTT.